This T cell receptor (beta chain) originates from a study of T cell repertoires in cytomegalovirus infection. Across the whole study: The public TCR beta signatures pointed to both CMV infection and matching HLA type.

TCRdb called the reads again in MiXCR, with one record for every CDR3 protein. The repertoire consists of around 550,000 distinct CDR3 sequences, with about 30% occurring once and the leading ten covering about 13%. Worth noting for this clonotype: Its antigen remains unknown.

Whole-study findings and limits: The cumulative frequency of public TCR beta families identified carriers of CMV plus the relevant HLA.

This receptor was taken from a human donor in good health (CMV status not recorded). Some clones in this sample may be carry-over from other donors' samples. Sequencing was performed on PBMCs.

CDR3 sequence (DNA): TGCAGTGCTAGAGATAGCGGGGACTCCTACGAGCAGTACTTC. This gives the protein CSARDSGDSYEQYF. This rearrangement joins TRBV20-1 to TRBJ2-7; 8 positions match TRBD2. CDR1 and CDR2 from the germline V gene are DFQATT and SNEGSKA (reference sequence). Trimming at V came to 0 bases and at J to 0 bases, leaving 1 base not matched to a gene. The CDR3 has 14 amino acids.